The rows below give T cell receptor beta chains drawn from one sample of a study of OX40 agonist ivuxolimab in advanced cancers. Measured with immunoSEQ multiplex PCR; TCRdb has only the in-frame clones, and not every one. The sample yields nearly 80,000 clones, roughly four fifths seen once. The material was CD4+ or CD8+ T cells sorted from blood, obtained in a trial of the OX40 agonist ivuxolimab. These receptors came from an adult with an advanced solid tumor such as melanoma, head and neck, liver or kidney cancer. Each CDR3 is given with its conserved first and last residue. Each record gives: V gene, CDR3 protein.

V: TRBV7-7; CDR3: CASSSGLAGGSGELFF
V: TRBV5-1; CDR3: CASSLGQTYGVQYF
V: TRBV7-2; CDR3: CASSWGQLNTEAFF
V: TRBV5-1; CDR3: CASSSDRGRSTDTQYF
V: TRBV6-6; CDR3: CASSHGPNQPQHF
V: TRBV5-5; CDR3: CASSSRTSLETQYF
V: TRBV5-4; CDR3: CASSPGHNYGYTF
V: TRBV28; CDR3: CASSFVPHSGIRTDTQYF
V: TRBV18; CDR3: CASSPQGGGNQPQHF
V: TRBV5-1; CDR3: CASRSSKWDTGELFF
V: TRBV2; CDR3: CASSEVGQGEADTQYF
V: TRBV18; CDR3: CASSPPVGGRREKLFF
V: TRBV6-6; CDR3: CASSYSTPLETQYF
V: TRBV6-5; CDR3: CATKGVGHGYTF
V: TRBV9; CDR3: CASSDSIRVGDTQYF
V: TRBV29-1; CDR3: CSVGKGQETQYF
V: TRBV11-2; CDR3: CASSLGRGTRSYEQYF
V: TRBV28; CDR3: CASSQGVRSGRAFF
V: TRBV5-6; CDR3: CASSGRDIGSYEQYF
V: TRBV28; CDR3: CASRISRDRVNYGYTF
V: TRBV5-1; CDR3: CASSSTGARGNTIYF
V: TRBV6-1; CDR3: CASSHGTLGEQFF
V: TRBV4-3; CDR3: CASSARGDRGPYEQYF
V: TRBV5-1; CDR3: CASSTGGSQEKLFF
V: TRBV2; CDR3: CASSDTGPIGLFF
V: TRBV28; CDR3: CASSPTSGTATYEQYF
V: TRBV27; CDR3: CASSFRKGGFWDNSPLHF
V: TRBV10-2; CDR3: CASRGTSGSGTGELFF
V: TRBV5-6; CDR3: CASSLGLAGEQYF
V: TRBV5-1; CDR3: CASSWTGLNTGELFF
V: TRBV6-5; CDR3: CASSYLAAINEKLFF
V: TRBV10-3; CDR3: CAISESGQDREKLFF
V: TRBV5-1; CDR3: CASSRGQGEQYF
V: TRBV19; CDR3: CASRDRDGGDEKLFF
V: TRBV7-2; CDR3: CASSLDSNQPQHF
V: TRBV18; CDR3: CASSGLGQQNEKLFF
V: TRBV29-1; CDR3: CSVTSAAGNQPQHF
V: TRBV11-2; CDR3: CASSFQGYTGELFF
V: TRBV5-6; CDR3: CASSTWGHQSYNEQFF
V: TRBV7-8; CDR3: CASSLVGQGGLGKTQYF
V: TRBV30; CDR3: CAWSGYTEAFF
V: TRBV5-4; CDR3: CASSAGLTGVGGYTF
V: TRBV12-5; CDR3: CASGLARGSKPDTQYF
V: TRBV5-6; CDR3: CASSSWADTQYF
V: TRBV20-1; CDR3: CSAGDGNTIYF
V: TRBV7-9; CDR3: CASSGGKTQYF
V: TRBV19; CDR3: CASTEGRAFSPLHF
V: TRBV7-2; CDR3: CASSLTWAPGNTIYF
V: TRBV2; CDR3: CANSQGPSTDTQYF
V: TRBV29-1; CDR3: CSVEDRLRGPYEQYF
V: TRBV11-2; CDR3: CASRAPRSGNTIYF
V: TRBV21-1; CDR3: CASRGQEGRDEQFF